This note documents a single T cell receptor beta chain sequence. The antigen is not known. The germline V gene encodes CDR1 SGHVS and CDR2 FNYEAQ. Trimming at V came to 1 base and at J to 5 bases, leaving 7 bases not matched to a gene. CDR3 length: 15 amino acids. The record originates from a study of identical twins. Whole-study findings and limits: Excess sharing between twins was weaker in beta out-of-frame sequences. It was out-of-frame TCR alpha sharing in monozygotic twins that models underestimated.

TCRdb reanalysed the 5' RACE reads using MiXCR and keeps one entry per CDR3 protein. This table has hundreds of thousands of distinct CDR3 sequences, around 6.1% appearing once. Sequenced input: naive T cells sorted from blood. The TCR comes from a man aged 18 to 30 in good health. The chain carries TRBV7-6 and TRBJ2-7; 8 bases agree with TRBD1. The CDR3: CASSLVIGQGHEQYF. As DNA, the CDR3 is TGTGCCAGCAGCTTAGTGATAGGACAGGGCCACGAGCAGTACTTC.